This TCR beta chain was retrieved from a study of blood T cell repertoires in COVID-19. As for the study in general: Acute-phase and convalescent COVID-19 samples originated in the United States, Italy and Spain. PBMCs, B-cell-depleted T cells, or T cells provided the cDNA or gDNA that made up the material.

Looked up from germline, CDR1 is LNHDA and CDR2 is SQIVND (reference sequence). The trim removed 7 bases at V and 2 bases at J, leaving 10 bases unmatched. The CDR3 length is 15 residues. Original processing methods: Estimated nucleated cell counts came from reference gene primer amplification. TCRdb keeps only in-frame clones here, not all; method: immunoSEQ multiplex PCR. V and J calls and clone size come straight from that table; D and trimming were deduced from the DNA. Seen here are more than 85,000 clones, approximately 80% observed once, and the top ten hold about 24%. Sequenced: peripheral blood. This chain links TRBV19 with TRBJ1-2; 7 positions agree with TRBD1. This TCR derives from a human donor in a cohort sampled during active COVID-19. Here the CDR3 reads CASTSRQGENYGYTF. CDR3 DNA sequence: TGTGCCAGTACCTCCCGGCAGGGGGAGAACTATGGCTACACCTTC.